Presented here are 16 T cell receptor beta chains from one specimen sequenced in a study of siplizumab effects on memory and regulatory T cells. Generated by immunoSEQ multiplex PCR, the TCRdb table keeps only in-frame clones and is missing some. The table lists about 50,000 clones, roughly 84% of them singletons, with 0.3% to 0.45% in the top ten. Sequenced material: naive CD8+ T cells sorted from blood. These receptors came from a human donor in good health.

The chain employs TRBV4-1 and TRBJ2-6; TRBD1 matches 9 bases. Germline V gene sequence: CDR1 MGHRA, CDR2 YSYEKL. The CDR3 has 20 residues. J was trimmed by 3 bases and V by 0 bases; bases with no gene match: 12. CDR3 sequence (DNA): TGCGCCAGCAGCCAAGACCTTACAGGGGGCTTCACTTTTGGGGCCAACGTCCTGACTTTC. This codes for CASSQDLTGGFTFGANVLTF.

V usage is TRBV15 and J usage is TRBJ2-2; D may be TRBD1 or TRBD2 (5 bases each). Trimming took off 1 base at V and 0 bases at J, with 9 bases between the two ends. Germline V gives CDR1 LNHNV, CDR2 YYDKDF (reference sequence). The CDR3 extends over 16 amino acids. CDR3 DNA: TGTGCCACCAGCAGAGGGGGCGGGTCGAACACCGGGGAGCTGTTTTTT. Translation gives CATSRGGGSNTGELFF. Complete variable domain (other parts from reference TRBV15 and TRBJ2-2): DAMVIQNPRYQVTQFGKPVTLSCSQTLNHNVMYWYQQKSSQAPKLLFHYYDKDFNNEADTPDNFQSRRPNTSFCFLDIRSPGLGDTAMYLCATSRGGGSNTGELFFGEGSRLTVL.

The chain recombines TRBV7-7 with TRBJ1-5; TRBD1 matches 9 bases. CDR1 is SSHAT, CDR2 FNYEAQ, per germline (reference sequence). This CDR3 has 13 amino acids. V lost 5 bases and J lost 5; bases outside the gene matches: 1. The CDR3 loop is CASSRTGDQPQHF. CDR3 bases: TGTGCCAGCAGCCGGACAGGGGATCAGCCCCAGCATTTT.

This chain links TRBV11-2 with TRBJ2-5; D gene ambiguous. The CDR3 is 15 amino acids. CDR1 SGHAT and CDR2 FQNNGV come from the germline V gene. V was cut by 5 bases and J by 2 bases, with 15 bases left in between. CDR3 region: CASSPILIAQETQYF. CDR3 bases: TGTGCCAGCAGCCCCATATTGATAGCTCAAGAGACCCAGTACTTC.

V and J are TRBV7-3 and TRBJ2-5, with a weak D call TRBD1 (5 bases). The CDR3 is 16 residues long. V was pared by 1 base and J by 4 bases, with 16 bases between. Germline CDR1 SGHTA, CDR2 FQGTGA. CDR3 amino acids: CASSLNLLSGRETQYF. The CDR3 DNA sequence: TGTGCCAGCAGCTTAAATTTGCTCTCAGGGCGAGAGACCCAGTACTTC.

The rearrangement links TRBV7-6 to TRBJ2-3; D could derive from TRBD1 or TRBD2 (5 bases each). The CDR3 is 17 residues long. Germline V gene data show CDR1 as SGHVS and CDR2 as FNYEAQ. The V end lost 1 base, the J end lost 2 bases, and 16 bases lay between the germline ends. The CDR3 protein is CASSLGIGTPYTDTQYF. As DNA, the CDR3 is TGTGCCAGCAGCTTAGGCATAGGGACGCCCTACACAGATACGCAGTATTTT.

This rearrangement joins TRBV4-1 to TRBJ2-5, with 8 positions matching TRBD2. Per the germline V gene, CDR1 is MGHRA and CDR2 is YSYEKL. This CDR3 is built from 15 residues. Trimming cost V 1 base and J 9 bases; bases outside gene matches: 10. The CDR3 DNA reads as TGCGCCAGCAGCCAAGTAGCGGGACGTCTTTCGGCCCAGTACTTC. Translation: CASSQVAGRLSAQYF.

The chain carries TRBV7-9 and TRBJ1-1; 7 nucleotides agree with TRBD1. Trimming took 3 bases from V and 0 from J; bases not matched to a gene: 10. The CDR3 contains 17 residues. Germline V gene lookup returns CDR1 SEHNR and CDR2 FQNEAQ (reference sequence). The CDR3 spells CASSLGSTGFLNTEAFF. The CDR3 DNA is TGTGCCAGCAGCTTGGGTTCGACAGGGTTTTTGAACACTGAAGCTTTCTTT.

This chain connects TRBV6-1 to TRBJ2-7; 10 bases match TRBD1. The germline CDR1 and CDR2 sequences are MNHNS and SASEGT. The CDR3 extends over 14 amino acids. Unmatched junction bases numbered 2, after V lost 2 bases and J lost 4 bases. The CDR3 sequence: CASSELGQGYEQYF. CDR3 nucleotide sequence: TGTGCCAGCAGTGAATTGGGACAGGGGTACGAGCAGTACTTC.

The genes are TRBV5-1 and TRBJ2-2, with no clear D. The ends were cut back, 0 bases at V and 7 bases at J, with 7 bases in the middle. From germline, CDR1 is SGHRS and CDR2 YFSETQ. This CDR3 comprises 13 residues. CDR3 region: CASSLEGGGELFF. The CDR3 DNA follows: TGCGCCAGCAGCTTGGAAGGTGGCGGGGAGCTGTTTTTT.

V is TRBV28 and J is TRBJ2-1; tentative D call: TRBD1 (6 bases). This CDR3 comprises 14 residues. Trimming cost V 3 bases and J 3 bases, with 9 bases left between them. Per the germline V gene, CDR1 is MDHEN and CDR2 is SYDVKM. The CDR3 bases are TGTGCCAGCAGTTTTACAGGGTTCTACAATGAGCAGTTCTTC. Amino acid sequence: CASSFTGFYNEQFF. The full variable domain, with the rest looked up from reference TRBV28 and TRBJ2-1, is DVKVTQSSRYLVKRTGEKVFLECVQDMDHENMFWYRQDPGLGLRLIYFSYDVKMKEKGDIPEGYSVSREKKERFSLILESASTNQTSMYLCASSFTGFYNEQFFGPGTRLTVL.

The chain is built from TRBV14 and TRBJ1-1, with 8 bases identical to TRBD1. Trimming at V came to 2 bases and at J to 10 bases, leaving 9 bases not matched to a gene. Looked up from germline, CDR1 is SGHDN and CDR2 is FVKESK. This CDR3 has 14 residues. In nucleotides, the CDR3 is TGTGCCAGCAGCCAACTATTGACAGGGGTCGTAGCTTTCTTT. Its protein product is CASSQLLTGVVAFF.

This rearrangement joins TRBV5-8 to TRBJ2-7; D possibly corresponds to TRBD2 (6 bases). This CDR3 spans 13 amino acids. Germline lookup yields CDR1 SGHTS and CDR2 YDEGEE. The V end lost 4 bases, the J end lost 2 bases, and 10 bases lay between the germline ends. The CDR3 protein is CASSPRGTYEQYF. The CDR3 DNA sequence: TGTGCCAGCAGCCCCCGCGGGACCTACGAGCAGTACTTC.

This clone came up once. The DNA of the CDR3 is TGTGCCATCAGTGCGGGATATCTGTCCTACAATGAGCAGTTCTTC. Protein product: CAISAGYLSYNEQFF. This rearrangement joins TRBV10-3 to TRBJ2-1; D is possibly TRBD2 (5 bases). V shed 4 bases and J shed 1 base, with 11 bases lying between them. This CDR3 has 15 residues. The germline gives CDR1 ENHRY, CDR2 SYGVKD.

This sequence joins TRBV27 and TRBJ1-1; 7 bases fit TRBD1. This CDR3 region has 15 residues. Per the germline V gene, CDR1 is MNHEY and CDR2 is SMNVEV (reference sequence). Germline trimming cut 2 bases from V and 2 bases from J; bases unmatched to any gene: 5. CDR3 sequence (DNA): TGTGCCAGCAGTTTACAACAGGGGTTAAACACTGAAGCTTTCTTT. It is translated as CASSLQQGLNTEAFF.

This chain links TRBV11-3 with TRBJ2-1; D is uncertain. The V and J ends lost 1 base and 7 bases respectively, with 8 bases between them. CDR3 size: 13 residues. Looked up from germline, CDR1 is SGHNT and CDR2 is YENEEA. CDR3 sequence: CASSLVTGNEQFF. The CDR3, as DNA: TGTGCCAGCAGCTTAGTCACCGGGAATGAGCAGTTCTTC.